This passage covers 7 T cell receptor beta chains from one sample sequenced in a study of CD8+CD57+ T cells in acquired aplastic anemia. The study profiled TCR beta VDJ and CDR3 using genomic DNA as template. TCRdb independently ran MiXCR on the reads; one entry per CDR3 protein. The sample includes about 160,000 distinct CDR3 sequences, over 55% of them seen just once. Those patients picked for sequencing had displayed CD8+CD57+ cell expansion on flow cytometry. Sequencing was done on a sample of sorted CD4+, CD8+, or CD8+CD57+ T cells (not recorded which) from PBMCs. The receptor source for this set is a human donor with aplastic anemia.

The table lists this clonotype with a count of one. V and J are TRBV2 and TRBJ2-2; 12 nucleotides align to TRBD2. V gave up 3 bases and J gave up 4 bases; unmatched junction bases: 9. Per germline, CDR1 SNHLY and CDR2 FYNNEI. The CDR3 is 18 residues long. DNA of the CDR3: TGTGCCAGCAGTGAGAGCCTTCTAGCGGGAGGGCTCACCGGGGAGCTGTTTTTT. Translation: CASSESLLAGGLTGELFF.

The V call is TRBV2, the J call TRBJ2-6, with 10 positions matching TRBD1. Per the germline V gene, CDR1 is SNHLY and CDR2 is FYNNEI. V dropped 2 bases and J dropped 0; count of bases not matched to a gene: 7. This CDR3 region has 19 residues. This chain's CDR3 is CASSEPGQGLFSGANVLTF. Written as DNA, the CDR3 is TGTGCCAGCAGTGAACCGGGACAGGGGTTATTCTCTGGGGCCAACGTCCTGACTTTC.

The rearrangement uses TRBV20-1 and TRBJ2-2; the D gene is possibly TRBD1 (5 bases). V lost 4 bases to trimming and J lost 6 bases, with 9 bases between them. The CDR3 sequence is 12 residues long. Germline assignment: CDR1 DFQATT and CDR2 SNEGSKA (reference sequence). The CDR3 sequence: CSATRAAGELFF. For the CDR3, the DNA is TGCAGTGCTACCAGGGCCGCCGGGGAGCTGTTTTTT.

The CDR3 loop reads CASSPGGTGYEQYF. The DNA of the CDR3 is TGCGCCAGCAGCCCAGGGGGGACGGGCTACGAGCAGTACTTC. V usage is TRBV4-3 and J usage is TRBJ2-7; TRBD1 might be the D (7 bases). The germline V and J ends were trimmed by 4 bases and 3 bases, with 13 bases remaining between them. CDR1 and CDR2 (germline): LGHNA, YSLEER. The CDR3 consists of 14 residues.

Worth noting for this clonotype: Germline and junction disagree at one end, which may indicate a read error. V gene TRBV24-1 combines with J gene TRBJ2-7; tentatively, D is TRBD2 (6 bases). The CDR3 has 14 residues. Germline V lookup: CDR1 KGHDR, CDR2 SFDVKD. The CDR3 loop reads CASSPGTSLLEQYF. The CDR3 DNA sequence: TGTGCCAGCAGTCCTGGGACTTCCCTGCTCGAGCAGTACTTC.

This chain uses TRBV20-1 with TRBJ1-2, with D unclear. Germline loops: CDR1 DFQATT, CDR2 SNEGSKA (reference sequence). This CDR3 has 16 residues. Between the trimmed V and J ends, which lost 3 bases and 8 bases, there was a span of 25 bases. Here the CDR3 DNA reads TGCAGTGCTAGCCCGGCCAGCGCGTCCTTGGTAGAAGGCTACACCTTC. This gives the protein CSASPASASLVEGYTF.

This clonotype was detected only a few times. CDR3 sequence reads: CSARDHLNEGSSYNEQFF. CDR3 DNA sequence: TGCAGTGCTAGAGACCACCTTAACGAGGGGAGCTCCTACAATGAGCAGTTCTTC. V gene TRBV20-1 combines with J gene TRBJ2-1; the D gene could be TRBD1 or TRBD2 (5 bases each). With 0 bases removed from V and 0 bases from J, the gap between germline ends came to 18 bases. CDR1 and CDR2 from the germline V gene are DFQATT and SNEGSKA (reference sequence). This CDR3 is built from 18 residues.